Each of the 29 T cell receptor beta chains below was sequenced from the same sample in a study of T cells of healthy individuals. Using its own MiXCR run on the 5' RACE reads, TCRdb lists one record per CDR3 protein. The sample holds around 90,000 distinct CDR3 sequences, roughly 5.1% seen once. Every receptor here comes from a female donor in good health.

The CDR3 is CASSVQGAPYTDTQYF. The DNA for the CDR3 is TGTGCCAGCAGCGTACAGGGGGCGCCCTACACAGATACGCAGTATTTT. J is TRBJ2-3 and V is TRBV13, with TRBD1 identical over 9 bases. This CDR3 has 16 residues. Germline V gene lookup returns CDR1 PRHDT and CDR2 FYEKMQ (reference sequence). The J segment lost 2 bases and the V segment lost 5 bases, leaving 8 bases of the junction unmatched.

The chain is built from TRBV7-2 and TRBJ2-6; perhaps TRBD1 as D (5 bases). Germline CDR1 is SGHTA and CDR2 is FQGNSA. Deletions cut 3 bases from V and 4 bases from J, with 16 bases between. The CDR3 is 17 amino acids. The CDR3 here is CASSLGHPLGGANVLTF. CDR3 DNA sequence: TGTGCCAGCAGCTTGGGGCACCCTCTCGGGGGGGCCAACGTCCTGACTTTC.

This clonotype was recorded at least ten times. The chain joins TRBV5-1 to TRBJ1-4; D call uncertain. The germline gives CDR1 SGHRS, CDR2 YFSETQ. This CDR3 spans 13 amino acids. Trimming took off 3 bases at V and 8 bases at J, with 11 bases between the two ends. The CDR3 is CASSSEAREKLFF. The CDR3 nucleotides read TGCGCCAGCAGCTCAGAGGCCCGCGAAAAACTGTTTTTT.

This clonotype was picked up many times. The CDR3 sequence is CASSIGQALHF. In DNA form, the CDR3 reads TGTGCCAGCAGTATAGGACAGGCCCTCCACTTT. The chain carries TRBV12-3 or TRBV12-4 and TRBJ1-6; 7 bases align to TRBD1. The CDR3 has 11 residues. The junction had 3 bases not matched to a gene; V was cut back by 5 bases and J by 14 bases.

At least ten counts were recorded for this clonotype. This rearrangement joins TRBV7-2 to TRBJ2-5; D is ambiguous. Germline V CDR1 and CDR2: SGHTA, FQGNSA. The CDR3 has 16 amino acids. Trimming took 1 base from V and 1 from J, leaving 13 bases between them. The CDR3 region is CASSLVIWPTQETQYF. CDR3 in DNA: TGTGCCAGCAGCTTAGTTATTTGGCCAACCCAAGAGACCCAGTACTTC.

There are many counts of this clonotype. The CDR3 DNA reads as TGCAGCGGCGGCCGGGACAGCACCTACAATGAGCAGTTCTTC. Its translation is CSGGRDSTYNEQFF. The chain is built from TRBV29-1 and TRBJ2-1; 7 positions match TRBD1. J gave up 2 bases and V 7 bases, and 8 bases lay outside the gene matches. The germline CDR1 and CDR2 sequences are SQVTM and ANQGSEA. The CDR3 runs to 14 residues.

This clonotype came up many times. J is TRBJ2-3 and V is TRBV29-1; D gene unclear. Between the trimmed V and J ends, which lost 2 bases and 5 bases, there was a span of 8 bases. The CDR3 has 12 residues. The V gene's germline CDR1 is SQVTM and CDR2 ANQGSEA. DNA for the CDR3: TGCAGCGTTGAAAGCGCCAAAGATACGCAGTATTTT. As protein: CSVESAKDTQYF.

The sample holds a few counts of this clonotype. This chain joins TRBV3-1 and TRBJ1-1; tentatively, D is TRBD1 (6 bases). The length of the CDR3 is 14 residues. Trimming left V 5 bases short and J 1 base short, with 11 bases between. Germline V gene sequence: CDR1 LGHDT, CDR2 YNNKEL (reference sequence). DNA of the CDR3: TGTGCCAGCAGCTGGTTACAGGGGAACACTGAAGCTTTCTTT. Translated: CASSWLQGNTEAFF.

This clonotype was counted ten times or more. This chain uses TRBV11-2 with TRBJ2-7; D unclear. CDR1 is SGHAT and CDR2 is FQNNGV in the germline V gene. The CDR3 is made up of 15 amino acids. Trimming left V 3 bases short and J 0 bases short, with 12 bases between. Here the CDR3 reads CASSLVHESSYEQYF. In DNA, the CDR3 is TGTGCCAGCAGCTTGGTGCACGAGAGCTCCTACGAGCAGTACTTC.

This clonotype was seen ten or more times. The V and J genes are TRBV3-1 and TRBJ2-6, with D perhaps matching TRBD2 (6 bases). This CDR3 is built from 18 residues. The V end was cut by 4 bases, the J end by 2 bases, with 18 bases between. CDR1 is LGHDT, CDR2 YNNKEL, per germline (reference sequence). The CDR3 here is CASSPRRRERPGANVLTF. DNA of the CDR3: TGTGCCAGCAGCCCCCGACGTCGGGAGCGACCTGGGGCCAACGTCCTGACTTTC.

This clonotype was counted many times. This chain joins TRBV6-2 or TRBV6-3 and TRBJ1-2; TRBD1 agrees at 7 bases. The J segment lost 3 bases and the V segment lost 7 bases, leaving 5 bases of the junction unmatched. In germline, CDR1 is MNHEY, CDR2 SVGEGT. CDR3 length: 13 amino acids. This CDR3 is CASKSTGDYGYTF. The CDR3 nucleotides read TGTGCCAGCAAATCAACAGGGGACTATGGCTACACCTTC.

This chain joins TRBV2 and TRBJ2-1, with no clear D. Germline V gives CDR1 SNHLY, CDR2 FYNNEI. This CDR3 comprises 12 residues. The V gene lost 6 bases and the J gene lost 6 bases, with 9 bases spanning the gap. The CDR3 DNA reads TGTGCCAGCAGCGCCGAAGGCAATGAGCAGTTCTTC. Translating gives CASSAEGNEQFF.

This clonotype was seen repeatedly, ten times or more. The chain employs TRBV18 and TRBJ2-5; D possibly matches TRBD1 or TRBD2 (5 bases each). V lost 2 bases, J lost 7 bases, and 20 bases lay in between. The CDR3 has 16 amino acids. Germline lookup yields CDR1 KGHSH and CDR2 LQKENI. The CDR3 here is CASSPNLGTTTGTQYF. The CDR3 region has the DNA TGTGCCAGCTCACCAAATCTAGGGACCACGACGGGGACCCAGTACTTC.

CDR3 amino acids: CSATLIHTDTQYF. The DNA for the CDR3 is TGCAGTGCTACTTTAATCCACACAGATACGCAGTATTTT. This rearrangement joins TRBV20-1 to TRBJ2-3; D call uncertain. The V gene's germline CDR1 is DFQATT and CDR2 SNEGSKA (reference sequence). V dropped 4 bases and J dropped 2 bases, with 10 bases sitting between them. This CDR3 comprises 13 residues.

With regard to this clonotype: One end of the junction does not line up with germline, which may come from a read error. This chain joins TRBV6-6 and TRBJ1-5, with a possible D match to TRBD1 (6 bases). Per the germline V gene, CDR1 is MNHNY and CDR2 is SVGAGI (reference sequence). CDR3 length: 15 amino acids. The CDR3 region is CASSPGQNSNQPQNF. Written as DNA, the CDR3 is TGTGCCAGCAGTCCCGGACAGAATAGCAATCAGCCCCAGAATTTT.

This clonotype was counted many times. The chain recombines TRBV7-9 with TRBJ1-1; no clear D gene. V was pared by 0 bases and J by 3 bases, with 11 bases between. This CDR3 has 15 residues. Looked up from germline, CDR1 is SEHNR and CDR2 is FQNEAQ (reference sequence). The CDR3 nucleotides are TGTGCCAGCAGCTTAGCGCGAGGCCTTTACACTGAAGCTTTCTTT. As protein: CASSLARGLYTEAFF.

This clonotype was seen many times. The V and J genes are TRBV7-9 and TRBJ2-1; 8 bases are a match to TRBD2. CDR3 length equals 15 residues. The ends lost 6 bases at V and 5 bases at J; junction bases unmatched: 9. Germline-derived CDR1 and CDR2 are SEHNR and FQNEAQ (reference sequence). CDR3 residues: CASRLPLADHNEQFF. The CDR3 DNA follows: TGTGCCAGCAGACTCCCACTAGCGGATCACAATGAGCAGTTCTTC.

This clonotype was detected only a few times. The chain recombines TRBV30 with TRBJ1-1; D is uncertain. CDR1 is GTSNPN, CDR2 SVGIG, per germline (reference sequence). The CDR3 length is 12 residues. Trimming left V 5 bases short and J 1 base short, with 8 bases between. CDR3 protein: CAWVTANTEAFF. DNA for the CDR3: TGTGCCTGGGTCACCGCGAACACTGAAGCTTTCTTT.

The gene calls are TRBV12-3 or TRBV12-4 and TRBJ2-3, with D maybe TRBD1 (5 bases). V lost 3 bases and J lost 5, with 12 bases in between. The CDR3 runs to 14 residues. CDR3 loop: CASSFHQGQDTQYF. CDR3 nucleotide sequence: TGTGCCAGCAGTTTCCATCAGGGTCAAGATACGCAGTATTTT.

The chain combines TRBV11-1 with TRBJ2-2; D may match TRBD1 or TRBD2 (6 bases each). V was pared by 8 bases and J by 3 bases, with 13 bases between. Germline CDR1 is SGHAT and CDR2 is FQDESV (reference sequence). The CDR3 contains 14 residues. The CDR3 protein is CASSSGAYTGELFF. CDR3 coding DNA: TGTGCCAGCTCGTCGGGGGCCTACACCGGGGAGCTGTTTTTT.

This clonotype has a count of ten or more. The rearrangement uses TRBV10-3 and TRBJ2-1; 10 bases agree with TRBD2. Germline CDR1 ENHRY, CDR2 SYGVKD. The CDR3 sequence is 18 residues long. V dropped 0 bases and J dropped 6; count of bases not matched to a gene: 11. The CDR3 region has the DNA TGTGCCATCAGTGAGTCTCCCCCCCTAGCGGGAGTTGCCAATGAGCAGTTCTTC. Residues: CAISESPPLAGVANEQFF.

This clonotype was picked up many times. The V and J genes are TRBV5-5 and TRBJ2-1; TRBD2 matches 7 bases. Germline CDR1 is SGHKS and CDR2 is YYEKEE (reference sequence). Trimming cost V 3 bases and J 12 bases; bases outside gene matches: 6. The CDR3 runs 12 residues. The CDR3 coding sequence is TGTGCCAGCAGCTCCCCGGGACTACGGCAGTTCTTC. Protein sequence: CASSSPGLRQFF.

This clonotype came up many times. In DNA form, the CDR3 reads TGTGCCAGTAGTATAGCCATCGGACAGGGGGCCCACTATGGCTACACCTTC. Translated: CASSIAIGQGAHYGYTF. The rearrangement joins TRBV19 to TRBJ1-2, with TRBD1 matching over 11 bases. CDR3 length: 17 amino acids. V lost 1 base, J lost 3 bases, and 7 bases stayed unmatched. The V gene's germline CDR1 is LNHDA and CDR2 SQIVND (reference sequence).

V usage is TRBV5-4 and J usage is TRBJ2-3; D gene unclear. The CDR3 is 12 amino acids. Deletions cut 4 bases from V and 5 bases from J, with 8 bases between. CDR1 is SGHNT, CDR2 YYREEE, per germline (reference sequence). CDR3 nucleotides: TGTGCCAGCAGCCCAACACAAGATACGCAGTATTTT. It specifies CASSPTQDTQYF.

The chain joins TRBV4-3 to TRBJ2-1; D may correspond to TRBD1 or TRBD2 (5 bases each). The CDR3 covers 14 residues. Germline loops: CDR1 LGHNA, CDR2 YSLEER. The V and J ends lost 0 bases and 8 bases respectively, with 11 bases between them. The CDR3 DNA follows: TGCGCCAGCAGCCAAGAAGGGACCGCACATGAGCAGTTCTTC. This gives the protein CASSQEGTAHEQFF.

The chain recombines TRBV6-5 with TRBJ1-1; the D gene is possibly TRBD1 (6 bases). The CDR3 runs to 14 residues. Looked up from germline, CDR1 is MNHEY and CDR2 is SVGAGI. Trimming took off 0 bases at V and 5 bases at J, with 10 bases between the two ends. The CDR3 DNA reads as TGTGCCAGCAGTTACTCTGCGGGGGCGACTGAAGCTTTCTTT. Amino acids: CASSYSAGATEAFF.

This clonotype was observed a few times. The CDR3 reads CASSLVFYNEQFF. The DNA for the CDR3 is TGTGCCAGCAGCTTAGTTTTCTACAATGAGCAGTTCTTC. This rearrangement joins TRBV7-2 to TRBJ2-1; D gene uncertain. The CDR3 runs 13 residues. V dropped 1 base and J dropped 3 bases, with 4 bases sitting between them. In germline, CDR1 is SGHTA, CDR2 FQGNSA.

This clonotype was seen ten or more times. The chain employs TRBV7-2 and TRBJ2-6, with TRBD2 matching over 10 bases. This CDR3 region has 17 residues. Germline CDR1 SGHTA, CDR2 FQGNSA. V was pared by 9 bases and J by 3 bases, with 11 bases of the junction left unmatched. CDR3: CASPLGLAGVGANVLTF. In DNA form, the CDR3 reads TGTGCCAGTCCCTTGGGCCTAGCGGGAGTTGGGGCCAACGTCCTGACTTTC.

This clonotype was observed at least ten times. The CDR3 bases are TGCAGTGCCAGAATCGGAGTAGAGACCCAGTACTTC. It is translated as CSARIGVETQYF. V and J are TRBV20-1 and TRBJ2-5; D uncertain. CDR1 DFQATT and CDR2 SNEGSKA come from the germline V gene (reference sequence). Trimming removed 6 bases at V and 4 bases at J, with 12 bases between. The CDR3 consists of 12 residues.